These 5 T cell receptor beta chains were all obtained from the same sample, sequenced in a study of blood T cell repertoires in COVID-19. Data came from immunoSEQ multiplex PCR; TCRdb stores just in-frame clones and leaves some out. The repertoire includes around 270,000 clones, 80% to 90% of them detected once, and around 3.2% sits in the top ten. Sequenced input: PBMCs or T cells enriched from blood (not recorded which). Every receptor here comes from a woman in her thirties or forties who had been exposed to COVID-19.

The chain carries TRBV30 and TRBJ1-4, with no clear D. The V end lost 4 bases, the J end lost 8 bases, and 14 bases lay between the germline ends. CDR1 and CDR2 from the germline V gene are GTSNPN and SVGIG (reference sequence). This CDR3 has 13 residues. CDR3 loop: CAWTPGSSEKLFF. Here the CDR3 DNA reads TGTGCCTGGACACCGGGGTCGAGCGAAAAACTGTTTTTT.

The chain is built from TRBV28 and TRBJ1-2, with TRBD1 identical over 7 bases. This CDR3 contains 14 residues. The V gene's germline CDR1 is MDHEN and CDR2 SYDVKM. The trim removed 6 bases at V and 8 bases at J, leaving 12 bases unmatched. Here the CDR3 reads CASRNIRDSGGYTF. CDR3 DNA: TGTGCCAGCAGGAATATTCGGGACAGCGGGGGCTACACCTTC.

The chain links TRBV18 to TRBJ1-5; D is unclear. The V gene lost 5 bases and the J gene lost 0 bases, with 14 bases spanning the gap. CDR3 length equals 16 residues. Germline CDR1 is KGHSH and CDR2 is LQKENI. The chain's CDR3 is CASSEGSSNSNQPQHF. CDR3 sequence (DNA): TGTGCCAGCTCAGAGGGATCATCCAATAGCAATCAGCCCCAGCATTTT. The variable domain in full, completed from reference TRBV18 and TRBJ1-5, reads NAGVMQNPRHLVRRRGQEARLRCSPMKGHSHVYWYRQLPEEGLKFMVYLQKENIIDESGMPKERFSAEFPKEGPSILRIQQVVRGDSAAYFCASSEGSSNSNQPQHFGDGTRLSIL.

In this sample, this clone turned up once. The chain employs TRBV5-4 and TRBJ1-6; no definite D call. Trimming shortened V by 0 bases and J by 7 bases, and 14 bases separated the two germline ends. This CDR3 contains 16 residues. The germline gives CDR1 SGHNT, CDR2 YYREEE (reference sequence). The CDR3 coding sequence is TGTGCCAGCAGCTTGGCCCCCGGGGAAAAGAATTCACCCCTCCACTTT. Translated, it gives CASSLAPGEKNSPLHF.

This chain connects TRBV5-6 to TRBJ2-7; 7 nucleotides agree with TRBD2. Germline CDR1 and CDR2: SGHDT and YYEEEE. This CDR3 comprises 17 residues. Unmatched junction bases numbered 14, after V lost 0 bases and J lost 5 bases. The CDR3 coding sequence is TGTGCCAGCAGCTTGGGACTTGCCGCGGGGAGGGACGACGAGCAGTACTTC. Translation: CASSLGLAAGRDDEQYF.